Detailed here is one TCR beta chain. Its matching antigen is unknown. In TCRdb, the reads were re-called with MiXCR into one record per CDR3 protein. The sample shows 700,000 to 950,000 distinct CDR3 sequences, around a third of them seen only once. These data originate in a study of T cell repertoires in cytomegalovirus infection. Across the whole study: The authors relied on CMV epitopes, both recently identified HLA-C-restricted and well-studied HLA-B-restricted. Carrying CMV and the relevant HLA type showed in public TCR beta signatures.

This CDR3 contains 13 residues. The V end lost 7 bases, the J end lost 2 bases, and 12 bases lay between the germline ends. Germline assignment: CDR1 MNHEY and CDR2 SVGEGT. Study outcomes and limitations: The study found HLA-C-restricted CMV-specific TCR beta clonotypes dominating the ex vivo response. Accumulated public TCR beta family frequency recognized individuals carrying CMV together with the relevant HLA.

The chain is built from TRBV6-2 or TRBV6-3 and TRBJ2-7; the D gene could be TRBD1 or TRBD2 (5 bases each). The receptor comes from a human donor in good health (CMV status not recorded). Some clones in this sample may be carry-over from other donors' samples. This specimen consisted of cultured CD8+ T cells from PBMCs, obtained from culture after CMV antigen stimulation. In DNA, the CDR3 is TGTGCCAGCACCCGGGACCTCACCTACGAGCAGTACTTC. This translates into CASTRDLTYEQYF.